The next 6 T cell receptor beta chains were all read from a single sample in a study of preoperative IRX-2 immunotherapy in early breast cancer. The sample's treatment: preoperative locoregional IRX-2 cytokine immunotherapy. Method: immunoSEQ multiplex PCR; TCRdb's copy keeps in-frame clones and lacks some. The sample carries approximately 28,000 clones, around 79% recorded once. The sample consisted of lymph node tissue, taken after IRX-2 immunotherapy. The source is a human donor with breast cancer.

This clone was seen a few times. The chain links TRBV30 to TRBJ2-2; 9 nucleotides align to TRBD2. V shed 3 bases, J shed 5 bases, and the junction held 7 bases outside the gene matches. CDR1 and CDR2 from the germline V gene are GTSNPN and SVGIG (reference sequence). This CDR3 is 15 amino acids long. CDR3: CAWSRSTSGTGELFF. For the CDR3, the DNA is TGTGCCTGGAGCAGAAGTACTAGCGGGACCGGGGAGCTGTTTTTT.

The V and J genes are TRBV6-8 and TRBJ1-2, with TRBD1 as a possible D gene (5 bases). The CDR3 runs 16 residues. Germline loops: CDR1 MNHGY, CDR2 SAAAGT. V lost 6 bases to trimming and J lost 1 base, with 18 bases between them. The CDR3 here is CASRAPPWGDNYGYTF. The CDR3 DNA reads TGTGCCAGCAGAGCTCCTCCTTGGGGCGATAACTATGGCTACACCTTC.

This chain connects TRBV25-1 to TRBJ2-7; 10 nucleotides agree with TRBD1. V lost 3 bases, J lost 6 bases, and 8 bases stayed unmatched. Germline-derived CDR1 and CDR2 are MGHDK and SYGVNS. The CDR3 contains 15 residues. As DNA, the CDR3 is TGTGCCAGCAGTGACCCTGGACAGGGGGGTCTCGAGCAGTACTTC. Protein: CASSDPGQGGLEQYF.

The genes are TRBV10-1 and TRBJ2-7; no definite D call. The V gene's germline CDR1 is WNHNN and CDR2 SYGVQD (reference sequence). Trimming cost V 1 base and J 6 bases, with 10 bases left between them. This CDR3 comprises 13 residues. CDR3 residues: CASSELQRPEQYF. The CDR3 region has the DNA TGCGCCAGCAGTGAGTTACAACGGCCCGAGCAGTACTTC.

The chain employs TRBV30 and TRBJ1-1; no firm D call. The CDR3 consists of 13 residues. Germline assignment: CDR1 GTSNPN and CDR2 SVGIG (reference sequence). V lost 5 bases to trimming and J lost 0 bases, with 10 bases between them. The CDR3 sequence: CAWVNRMNTEAFF. The CDR3 DNA is TGTGCCTGGGTAAATCGCATGAACACTGAAGCTTTCTTT.

This clone is labeled medium-sized (0.01 to 0.1%). The chain carries TRBV11-3 and TRBJ1-3; maybe TRBD1 (5 bases). The V end was cut by 1 base, the J end by 0 bases, with 7 bases between. This CDR3 region has 15 residues. Germline-derived CDR1 and CDR2 are SGHNT and YENEEA. CDR3 sequence reads: CASSLVGGSGNTIYF. DNA of the CDR3: TGTGCCAGCAGCTTAGTCGGGGGCTCTGGAAACACCATATATTTT.